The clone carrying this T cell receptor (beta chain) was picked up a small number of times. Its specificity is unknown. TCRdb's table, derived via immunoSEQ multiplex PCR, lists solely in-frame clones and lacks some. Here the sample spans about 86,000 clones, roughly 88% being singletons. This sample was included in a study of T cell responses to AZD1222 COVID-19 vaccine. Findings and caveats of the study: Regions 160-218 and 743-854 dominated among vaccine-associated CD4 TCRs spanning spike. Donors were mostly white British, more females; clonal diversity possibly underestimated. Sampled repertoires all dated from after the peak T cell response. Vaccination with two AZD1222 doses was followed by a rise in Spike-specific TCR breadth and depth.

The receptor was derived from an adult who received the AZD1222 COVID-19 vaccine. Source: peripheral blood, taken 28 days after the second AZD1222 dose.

The CDR3 is CASSLAQGGSSYNEQFF. The CDR3 DNA is TGTGCCAGCAGCTTGGCCCAGGGGGGAAGCTCCTACAATGAGCAGTTCTTC. The chain joins TRBV7-2 to TRBJ2-1; D is possibly TRBD1 (7 bases). V lost 3 bases and J lost 0, with 15 bases in between. The length of the CDR3 is 17 residues. Germline lookup yields CDR1 SGHTA and CDR2 FQGNSA.